Reported below is one T cell receptor beta chain. The antigen is unknown. This record comes from a study of T cell responses to AZD1222 COVID-19 vaccine. Produced via immunoSEQ multiplex PCR; TCRdb's table is partial and in-frame only. Among approximately 140,000 clones listed, under 95% were seen once. Germline CDR1 is SGDLS and CDR2 is YYNGEE. The CDR3 loop spans 15 amino acids. Trimming pared 4 bases from V and 0 bases from J, leaving 11 bases between. Findings and limits, study-wide: The donors showed a predominance of white British ancestry and of females, with possible underestimation of clonal diversity. Vaccine-associated CD4 TCRs spanned spike, dominant at 160-218 and 743-854.

This sequence joins TRBV9 and TRBJ2-1; D is unresolved. This sequence was found in an adult in good health. The source material was peripheral blood, sampled on day 0 of AZD1222 vaccination. This chain's CDR3 is CASSPSGGSYNEQFF. DNA for the CDR3: TGTGCCAGCAGCCCTAGTGGCGGCTCCTACAATGAGCAGTTCTTC.